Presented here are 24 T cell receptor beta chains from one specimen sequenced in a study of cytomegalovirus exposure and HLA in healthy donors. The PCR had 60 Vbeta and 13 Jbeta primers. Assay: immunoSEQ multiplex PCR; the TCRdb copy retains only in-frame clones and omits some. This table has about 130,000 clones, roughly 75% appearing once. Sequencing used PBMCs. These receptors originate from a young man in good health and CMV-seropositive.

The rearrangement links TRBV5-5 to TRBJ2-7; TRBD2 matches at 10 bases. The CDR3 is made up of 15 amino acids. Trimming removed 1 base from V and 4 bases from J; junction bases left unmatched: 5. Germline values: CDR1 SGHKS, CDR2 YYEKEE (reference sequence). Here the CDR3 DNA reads TGTGCCAGCAGCTTGTCGTCTAGCGGGAGTTACGAGCAGTACTTC. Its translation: CASSLSSSGSYEQYF.

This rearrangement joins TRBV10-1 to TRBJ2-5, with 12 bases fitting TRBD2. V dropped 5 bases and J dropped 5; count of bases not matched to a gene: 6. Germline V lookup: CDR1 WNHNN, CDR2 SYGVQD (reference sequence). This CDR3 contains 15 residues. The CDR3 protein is CASSRLAGDRETQYF. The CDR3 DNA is TGCGCCAGCAGTCGACTAGCGGGAGATCGGGAGACCCAGTACTTC.

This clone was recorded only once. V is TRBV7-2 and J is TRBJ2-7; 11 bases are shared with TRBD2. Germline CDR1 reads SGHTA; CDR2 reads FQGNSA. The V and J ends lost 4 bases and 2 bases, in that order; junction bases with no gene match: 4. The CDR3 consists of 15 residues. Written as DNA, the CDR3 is TGTGCCAGCAGCTCCGGGACTAGCGGTACCTACGAGCAGTACTTC. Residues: CASSSGTSGTYEQYF. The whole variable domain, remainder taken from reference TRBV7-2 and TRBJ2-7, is GAGVSQSPSNKVTEKGKDVELRCDPISGHTALYWYRQSLGQGLEFLIYFQGNSAPDKSGLPSDRFSAERTGGSVSTLTIQRTQQEDSAVYLCASSSGTSGTYEQYFGPGTRLTVT.

Here the CDR3 reads CASSLAGGQETQYF. Written as DNA, the CDR3 is TGTGCCAGCAGTCTGGCTGGAGGCCAAGAGACCCAGTACTTC. This chain links TRBV2 with TRBJ2-5; D is possibly TRBD2 (5 bases). V was clipped by 5 bases and J by 1 base, with 11 bases between them. This CDR3 comprises 14 residues. The germline V gene encodes CDR1 SNHLY and CDR2 FYNNEI. The full variable domain, in which reference TRBV2 and TRBJ2-5 provide the parts outside the CDR3, is EPEVTQTPSHQVTQMGQEVILRCVPISNHLYFYWYRQILGQKVEFLVSFYNNEISEKSEIFDDQFSVERPDGSNFTLKIRSTKLEDSAMYFCASSLAGGQETQYFGPGTRLLVL.

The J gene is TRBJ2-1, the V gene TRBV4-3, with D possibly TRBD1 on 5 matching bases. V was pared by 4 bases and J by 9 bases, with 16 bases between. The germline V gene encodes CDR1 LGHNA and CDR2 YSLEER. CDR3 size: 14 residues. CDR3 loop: CASSPPGQQGEQFF. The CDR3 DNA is TGCGCCAGCAGCCCGCCGGGCCAGCAGGGTGAGCAGTTCTTC.

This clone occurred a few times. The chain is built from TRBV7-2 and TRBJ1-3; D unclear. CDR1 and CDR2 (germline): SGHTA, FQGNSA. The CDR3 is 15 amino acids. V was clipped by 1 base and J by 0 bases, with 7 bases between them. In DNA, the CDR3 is TGTGCCAGCAGCTTAGACGTGAGCTCTGGAAACACCATATATTTT. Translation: CASSLDVSSGNTIYF.

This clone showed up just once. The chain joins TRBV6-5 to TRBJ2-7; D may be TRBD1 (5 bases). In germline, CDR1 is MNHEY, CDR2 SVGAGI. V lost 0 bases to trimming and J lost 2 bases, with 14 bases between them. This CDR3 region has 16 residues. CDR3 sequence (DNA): TGTGCCAGCAGTTACTCGACGGCAGGGCTCGCCTACGAGCAGTACTTC. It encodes CASSYSTAGLAYEQYF.

CDR3 in DNA: TGTGCCAGCAGCTTACGACGGGAGGGCTCCTACAATGAGCAGTTCTTC. This encodes CASSLRREGSYNEQFF. V usage is TRBV2 and J usage is TRBJ2-1; 8 bases match TRBD2. The CDR3 length is 16 residues. V trimming: 6 bases; J trimming: 0 bases; junction bases outside the gene matches: 7. Germline CDR1 is SNHLY and CDR2 is FYNNEI.

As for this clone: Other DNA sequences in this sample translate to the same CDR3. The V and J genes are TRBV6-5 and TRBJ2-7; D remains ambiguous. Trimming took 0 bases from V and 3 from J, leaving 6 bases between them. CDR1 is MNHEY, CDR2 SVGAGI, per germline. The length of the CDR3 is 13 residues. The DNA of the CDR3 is TGTGCCAGCAGTTACTCGATCAGCTACGAGCAGTACTTC. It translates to CASSYSISYEQYF.

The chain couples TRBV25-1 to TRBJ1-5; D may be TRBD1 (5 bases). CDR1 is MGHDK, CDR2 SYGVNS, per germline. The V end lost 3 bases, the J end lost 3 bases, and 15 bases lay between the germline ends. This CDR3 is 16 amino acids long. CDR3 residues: CASSDSVVGANQPQHF. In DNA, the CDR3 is TGTGCCAGCAGTGATTCGGTCGTTGGGGCCAATCAGCCCCAGCATTTT.

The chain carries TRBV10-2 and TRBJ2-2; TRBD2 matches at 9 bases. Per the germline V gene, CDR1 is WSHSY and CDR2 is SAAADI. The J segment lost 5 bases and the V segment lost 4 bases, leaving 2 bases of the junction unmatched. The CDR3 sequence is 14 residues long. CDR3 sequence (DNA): TGCGCCAGCAGTGGAAGCGGGAGGACCGGGGAGCTGTTTTTT. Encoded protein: CASSGSGRTGELFF.

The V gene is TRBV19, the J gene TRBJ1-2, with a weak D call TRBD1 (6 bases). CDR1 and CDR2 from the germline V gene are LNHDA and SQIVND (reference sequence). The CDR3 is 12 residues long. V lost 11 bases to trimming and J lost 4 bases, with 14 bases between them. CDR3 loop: CAGSQGGYGYTF. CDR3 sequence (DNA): TGTGCCGGGAGTCAAGGGGGCTATGGCTACACCTTC.

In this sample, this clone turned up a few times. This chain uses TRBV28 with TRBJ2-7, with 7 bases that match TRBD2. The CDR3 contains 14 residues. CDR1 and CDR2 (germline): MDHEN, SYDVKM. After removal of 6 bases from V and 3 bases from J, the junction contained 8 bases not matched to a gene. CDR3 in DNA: TGTGCCAGCAGACTAAGGGACTACAGCTACGAGCAGTACTTC. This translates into CASRLRDYSYEQYF.

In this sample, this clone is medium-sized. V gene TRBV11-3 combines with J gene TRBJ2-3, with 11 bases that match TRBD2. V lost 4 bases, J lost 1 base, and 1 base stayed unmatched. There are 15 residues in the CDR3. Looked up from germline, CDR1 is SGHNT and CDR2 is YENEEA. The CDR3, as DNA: TGTGCCAGCAGCTCGGGACTAGCGGGCACAGATACGCAGTATTTT. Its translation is CASSSGLAGTDTQYF.

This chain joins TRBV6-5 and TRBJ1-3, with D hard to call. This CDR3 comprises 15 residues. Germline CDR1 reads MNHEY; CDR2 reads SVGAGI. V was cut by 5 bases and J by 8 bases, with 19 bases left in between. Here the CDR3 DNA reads TGTGCCAGCAGTGCCTCGGGGAACAATGGGGACACCATATATTTT. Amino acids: CASSASGNNGDTIYF.

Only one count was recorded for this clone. The CDR3 sequence: CASSRQSTDTQYF. The CDR3 region has the DNA TGTGCCAGCAGCCGACAGTCCACAGATACGCAGTATTTT. The J gene is TRBJ2-3, the V gene TRBV28; D possibly corresponds to TRBD1 (5 bases). The CDR3 is 13 amino acids. The germline V gene has CDR1 MDHEN and CDR2 SYDVKM. V lost 6 bases, J lost 2 bases, and 9 bases lay in between.

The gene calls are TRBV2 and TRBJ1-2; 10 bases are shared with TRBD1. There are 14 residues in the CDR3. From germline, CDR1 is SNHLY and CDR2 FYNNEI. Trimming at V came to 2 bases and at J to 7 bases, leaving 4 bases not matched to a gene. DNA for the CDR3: TGTGCCAGCAGTGAAACCGACAGGGGGCCTGGCTACACCTTC. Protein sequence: CASSETDRGPGYTF. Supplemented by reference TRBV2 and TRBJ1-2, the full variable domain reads EPEVTQTPSHQVTQMGQEVILRCVPISNHLYFYWYRQILGQKVEFLVSFYNNEISEKSEIFDDQFSVERPDGSNFTLKIRSTKLEDSAMYFCASSETDRGPGYTFGSGTRLTVV.

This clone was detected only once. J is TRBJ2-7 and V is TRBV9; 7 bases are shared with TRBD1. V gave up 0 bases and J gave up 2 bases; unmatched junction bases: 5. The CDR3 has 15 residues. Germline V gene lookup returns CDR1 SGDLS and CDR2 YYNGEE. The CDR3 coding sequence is TGTGCCAGCAGCGTAGGACAAGGGGGCACCTACGAGCAGTACTTC. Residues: CASSVGQGGTYEQYF.

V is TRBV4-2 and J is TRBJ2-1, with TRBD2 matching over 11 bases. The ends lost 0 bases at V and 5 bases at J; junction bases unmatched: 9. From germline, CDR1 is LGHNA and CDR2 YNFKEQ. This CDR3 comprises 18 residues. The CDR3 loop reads CASSQDLFGTSGNNEQFF. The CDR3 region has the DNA TGTGCCAGCAGCCAAGATCTTTTCGGGACTAGCGGAAACAATGAGCAGTTCTTC.

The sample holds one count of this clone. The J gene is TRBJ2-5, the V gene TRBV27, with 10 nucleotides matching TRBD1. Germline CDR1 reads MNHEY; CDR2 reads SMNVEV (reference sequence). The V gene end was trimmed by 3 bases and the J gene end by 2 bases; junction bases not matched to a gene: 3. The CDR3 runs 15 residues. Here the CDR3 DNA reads TGTGCCAGCAGTTTGGGGACAGGGGTTCAAGAGACCCAGTACTTC. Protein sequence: CASSLGTGVQETQYF.

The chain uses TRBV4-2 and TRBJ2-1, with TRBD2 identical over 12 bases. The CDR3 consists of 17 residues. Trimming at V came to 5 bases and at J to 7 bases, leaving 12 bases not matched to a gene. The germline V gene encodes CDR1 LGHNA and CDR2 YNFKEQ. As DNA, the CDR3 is TGTGCCAGCAGCGTATCTAGCGGGAGGGGGTTGGGGAATGAGCAGTTCTTC. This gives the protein CASSVSSGRGLGNEQFF.

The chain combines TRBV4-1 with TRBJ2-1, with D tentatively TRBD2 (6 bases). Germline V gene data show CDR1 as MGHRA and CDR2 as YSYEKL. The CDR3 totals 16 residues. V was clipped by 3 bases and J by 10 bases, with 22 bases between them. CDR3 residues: CASSQRRAGSKEEQFF. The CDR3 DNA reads TGCGCCAGCAGCCAGAGGAGGGCGGGATCTAAGGAAGAGCAGTTCTTC.

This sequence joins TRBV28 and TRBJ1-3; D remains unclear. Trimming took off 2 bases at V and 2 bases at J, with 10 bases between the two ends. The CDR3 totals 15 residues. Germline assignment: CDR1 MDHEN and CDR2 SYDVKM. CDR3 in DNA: TGTGCCAGCAGTTTAGCAGGAGGCGCTGGAAACACCATATATTTT. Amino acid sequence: CASSLAGGAGNTIYF.

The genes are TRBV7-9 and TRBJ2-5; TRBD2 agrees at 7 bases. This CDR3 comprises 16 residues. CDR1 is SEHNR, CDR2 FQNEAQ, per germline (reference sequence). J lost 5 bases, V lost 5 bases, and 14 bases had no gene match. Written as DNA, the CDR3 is TGTGCCAGCAGCCCCCAAAAATCAGGGAGGGAGGAGACCCAGTACTTC. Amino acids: CASSPQKSGREETQYF.